The clone carrying this TCR beta chain was counted a single time. What it binds is not known. The PCR was carried out with 60 Vbeta primers and 13 Jbeta primers. Clones were read by immunoSEQ multiplex PCR, and TCRdb kept only the in-frame ones, dropping some. The sample has about 180,000 clones, approximately 84% seen once. The sample originates from a study of cytomegalovirus exposure and HLA in healthy donors. Notes on the study in general: In an earlier analysis, productive rearrangement rates for most beta V segments clustered near 87% or 30%. Researchers counted 180 or so TCR beta chains as cytomegalovirus-associated. Sequences of the TCR beta chain were said to predict the HLA-A and HLA-B alleles of most subjects accurately.

Input material: PBMCs. The receptor was isolated from a girl aged 5-17 years in good health and CMV-seropositive.

The CDR3 here is CASSGGRGQGSYNSPLHF. The CDR3 bases are TGTGCCAGCAGTGGGGGTAGGGGACAGGGGTCCTATAATTCACCCCTCCACTTT. This chain links TRBV2 with TRBJ1-6; 10 positions match TRBD1. J gave up 1 base and V 4 bases, and 7 bases lay outside the gene matches. Germline loops: CDR1 SNHLY, CDR2 FYNNEI. The CDR3 length is 18 residues.